This TCR beta chain comes out of a study of shared clonotypes between healthy human individuals. This CDR3 is built from 18 residues. Germline lookup yields CDR1 SGHDT and CDR2 YYEEEE. Between the trimmed V and J ends, which lost 0 bases and 3 bases, there was a span of 20 bases. With regard to this clone: Its antigen is currently unknown.

The table came from immunoSEQ multiplex PCR; TCRdb's copy has only in-frame clones and leaves some out. The data hold roughly 2 million clones, with 90% to 95% observed a single time. Study-level findings and limits: Exclusively blood specimens were collected; tissue repertoires likely differ.

This chain connects TRBV5-6 to TRBJ2-3, with D perhaps matching TRBD1 or TRBD2 (5 bases each). This sequence originates from a man aged 18 to 30 in good health. What was sequenced was naive CD4+ T cells sorted from blood. Subset reported: CD45RA+ positively selected. For the CDR3, the DNA is TGTGCCAGCAGCTTGGGTGAGGGGTGGGTAACGGGAACAGATACGCAGTATTTT. The encoded protein is CASSLGEGWVTGTDTQYF.